The present TCR beta chain was sequenced within a study of T cell responses to AZD1222 COVID-19 vaccine. As regards this clone: As yet, its antigen is unknown. A read error may account for a junction end that differs from germline.

Findings and limits, study-wide: No repertoire was sampled before or during the peak T cell response, only after it. Regions 160-218 and 743-854 held dominance among vaccine-associated CD4 TCRs, which spanned spike. Baseline seropositives among AZD1222 recipients totaled only five or six. Spike-specific TCRs gained breadth and depth after people received two AZD1222 doses.

Assay: immunoSEQ multiplex PCR; the TCRdb copy retains only in-frame clones and omits some. The data show about 140,000 clones, more than 80% seen once. Material: peripheral blood, obtained on day 0 of MenACWY control vaccination. This clonotype originated in an adult in good health.

The CDR3 loop is CASSHLAGGPPVFF. The DNA for the CDR3 is TGTGCCAGCAGCCACCTAGCGGGAGGGCCGCCCGTGTTTTTT. The gene calls are TRBV3-1 (or the pseudogene TRBV3-2) and TRBJ2-3; 12 nucleotides line up with TRBD2. From germline, CDR1 is LGHDT and CDR2 YNNKEL (reference sequence). This CDR3 is built from 14 residues.